Below, 15 T cell receptor beta chains from the same sample are listed, as sequenced in a study of T cells in Graves' hyperthyroidism and ophthalmopathy. RNA transcripts served as the template for amplifying TCR beta CDR3 regions. TCR CDR3 regions were first amplified by RT-PCR with HTBI primers. In TCRdb, the multiplex PCR reads were re-called with MiXCR into one record per CDR3 protein. The sample yields 450,000 to 650,000 distinct CDR3 sequences, approximately 15% seen once. The sequenced material came from blood. All receptors derive from a woman between 18 and 30 years old with Graves' ophthalmopathy.

In its sample, this clonotype was seen many times. The V and J genes are TRBV28 and TRBJ1-1, with a possible D match to TRBD1 (5 bases). Between the trimmed V and J ends, which lost 4 bases and 11 bases, there was a span of 29 bases. There are 17 residues in the CDR3. The germline V gene encodes CDR1 MDHEN and CDR2 SYDVKM. CDR3 residues: CASSSPFVDGDEGEAFF. In DNA form, the CDR3 reads TGTGCCAGCAGTTCCCCGTTTGTGGACGGGGACGAGGGTGAGGCTTTCTTT.

There are many counts of this clonotype. The chain recombines TRBV9 with TRBJ2-7; D is perhaps TRBD2 (6 bases). With 0 bases removed from V and 0 bases from J, the gap between germline ends came to 10 bases. CDR1 SGDLS and CDR2 YYNGEE come from the germline V gene. This CDR3 contains 15 residues. CDR3 nucleotide sequence: TGTGCCAGCAGCGTAGGCTCGCGGGACTCCTACGAGCAGTACTTC. Its translation is CASSVGSRDSYEQYF.

This clonotype showed up many times. The chain has TRBV20-1 and TRBJ2-1, with 11 bases lining up with TRBD2. Germline assignment: CDR1 DFQATT and CDR2 SNEGSKA (reference sequence). Losses at the gene ends were 4 bases for V and 8 bases for J; bases not matched to a gene: 13. The CDR3 sequence is 16 residues long. The chain's CDR3 is CSATPGLAARGDEQFF. The CDR3 DNA reads as TGCAGTGCTACCCCGGGACTAGCGGCTCGAGGGGATGAGCAGTTCTTC.

This clonotype was observed many times. J is TRBJ2-1 and V is TRBV28, with D perhaps matching TRBD1 (6 bases). The CDR3 runs 15 residues. Germline V lookup: CDR1 MDHEN, CDR2 SYDVKM. V dropped 3 bases and J dropped 7 bases, with 16 bases sitting between them. CDR3 coding DNA: TGTGCCAGCAGTTTTCCCATCGGTCAGGGGAATGAGCAGTTCTTC. Translated: CASSFPIGQGNEQFF.

The table lists this clonotype with many counts. V and J are TRBV7-8 and TRBJ2-5; 11 bases align to TRBD2. Trimming cost V 6 bases and J 4 bases; bases outside gene matches: 16. The CDR3 covers 18 residues. Looked up from germline, CDR1 is SGHVS and CDR2 is FQNEAQ. In DNA, the CDR3 is TGTGCCAGCAGTCGTTTTGGGGGACTAGCGGCCCAGGTAGAGACCCAGTACTTC. Translation: CASSRFGGLAAQVETQYF.

This clonotype was seen many times. The rearrangement links TRBV12-5 to TRBJ2-1; 11 bases map to TRBD2. The germline CDR1 and CDR2 sequences are LGHNT and FRNRAP. The CDR3 runs 15 residues. The J segment lost 3 bases and the V segment lost 6 bases, leaving 4 bases of the junction unmatched. The CDR3 sequence: CASGTGTSGYNEQFF. CDR3 DNA sequence: TGTGCTAGTGGGACCGGGACTAGCGGCTACAATGAGCAGTTCTTC.

The chain uses TRBV9 and TRBJ1-2, with 10 bases fitting TRBD1. CDR3 length: 15 residues. V gave up 2 bases and J gave up 6 bases; unmatched junction bases: 7. CDR1 SGDLS and CDR2 YYNGEE come from the germline V gene. CDR3 amino acids: CASSVEPGQGNGYTF. CDR3 nucleotide sequence: TGTGCCAGCAGCGTCGAACCGGGACAGGGGAATGGCTACACCTTC.

At least ten counts were recorded for this clonotype. This chain joins TRBV29-1 and TRBJ2-3, with 8 bases that match TRBD2. From germline, CDR1 is SQVTM and CDR2 ANQGSEA. J was trimmed by 6 bases and V by 8 bases; bases with no gene match: 13. The CDR3 is made up of 14 amino acids. In DNA form, the CDR3 reads TGCAGCCCCCAAGTGGGGCTAGCGGGCGATACGCAGTATTTT. Amino acids: CSPQVGLAGDTQYF.

This clonotype appeared many times. V is TRBV7-2 and J is TRBJ2-7; the match to TRBD1 covers 9 bases. V lost 5 bases and J lost 3; bases outside the gene matches: 14. Germline V lookup: CDR1 SGHTA, CDR2 FQGNSA. This CDR3 spans 17 amino acids. The CDR3 loop is CASSTYLSGQGLYEQYF. The CDR3 nucleotides read TGTGCCAGCAGCACATACTTATCGGGACAGGGCCTCTACGAGCAGTACTTC.

The chain carries TRBV9 and TRBJ1-3; 9 bases are a match to TRBD1. The CDR3 extends over 15 amino acids. V trimming: 2 bases; J trimming: 0 bases; junction bases outside the gene matches: 0. Germline V CDR1 and CDR2: SGDLS, YYNGEE. CDR3 sequence: CASSVGQGSGNTIYF. The DNA of the CDR3 is TGTGCCAGCAGCGTGGGACAGGGCTCTGGAAACACCATATATTTT.

This sequence joins TRBV5-6 and TRBJ1-1; unclear D gene. Between the trimmed V and J ends, which lost 0 bases and 0 bases, there was a span of 9 bases. The CDR3 is 15 residues long. Germline CDR1 and CDR2: SGHDT and YYEEEE. CDR3 bases: TGTGCCAGCAGCTTGGGTCGTAGGTTGAACACTGAAGCTTTCTTT. This translates into CASSLGRRLNTEAFF.

This clonotype has only a few counts. V is TRBV6-2 or TRBV6-3 and J is TRBJ1-5; 9 nucleotides align to TRBD1. This CDR3 contains 17 residues. The V segment lost 4 bases and the J segment 2 bases; nucleotides outside the gene matches: 9. CDR1 and CDR2 from the germline V gene are MNHEY and SVGEGT. CDR3 sequence (DNA): TGTGCCAGCAGTTCCTGGGACAGGGCGAATGGCAATCAGCCCCAGCATTTT. Its translation is CASSSWDRANGNQPQHF.

There are many counts of this clonotype. The V gene is TRBV6-1, the J gene TRBJ2-3, with TRBD2 matching 8 bases. The germline gives CDR1 MNHNS, CDR2 SASEGT. The CDR3 has 16 amino acids. V lost 1 base to trimming and J lost 6 bases; unmatched junction nucleotides: 9. The CDR3 nucleotides are TGTGCCAGCAGTGAAGAATCGGGACTAGAAACGGATACGCAGTATTTT. Its translation is CASSEESGLETDTQYF.

The chain is built from TRBV30 and TRBJ2-5; a weak D match, TRBD2 (5 bases). Germline V gives CDR1 GTSNPN, CDR2 SVGIG (reference sequence). V lost 0 bases to trimming and J lost 13 bases, with 21 bases between them. CDR3 length equals 14 residues. The CDR3 is CAWSVTGSARDRYF. In DNA, the CDR3 is TGTGCCTGGAGTGTAACGGGCTCCGCGAGGGATCGGTACTTC.

On this clonotype: One junction end disagrees with the germline gene, perhaps due to a read error. In DNA form, the CDR3 reads TGCGCCAGCAGCCACACCCCCCGGGACAGGGGGAAGACCCAGTACTTC. Protein: CASSHTPRDRGKTQYF. This chain joins TRBV2 and TRBJ2-5; TRBD1 agrees at 11 bases. Germline lookup yields CDR1 SNHLY and CDR2 FYNNEI. The CDR3 runs to 16 residues.